The rows below give T cell receptor beta chains drawn from one sample of a study of T cells in Graves' hyperthyroidism and ophthalmopathy. TCRdb reanalysed the multiplex PCR reads using MiXCR and keeps one entry per CDR3 protein. The table has about half a million distinct CDR3 sequences, about 20% seen once. What was sequenced was blood. The receptor set was obtained from a middle-aged man with Graves' ophthalmopathy. The CDR3 runs from the conserved cysteine through the conserved F or W. Fields, in order: clone size, V gene, CDR3 length, J gene, D gene, CDR3 protein, CDR3 DNA. A D gene is named only where the DNA matches it firmly. Size is omitted from some rows. Given values are once, few, many or a class for expanded clones.

>many|TRBV7-8|14|TRBJ2-7|-
CASSLVPSMGEQYF
TGTGCCAGCAGCTTAGTCCCCTCGATGGGCGAGCAGTACTTC
>-|TRBV9|18|TRBJ2-1|-
CASSVKGDAGLPYNEQFF
TGTGCCAGCAGCGTCAAGGGAGATGCTGGACTTCCCTACAATGAGCAGTTCTTC
>-|TRBV5-1|16|TRBJ1-6|-
CASSPEGTRNNSPLHF
TGCGCCAGCAGCCCGGAGGGGACACGAAATAATTCACCCCTCCACTTT
>many|TRBV6-2/TRBV6-3|16|TRBJ2-7|-
CASSYGRRPGDYEQYF
TGTGCCAGCAGTTACGGGAGGAGGCCGGGAGACTACGAGCAGTACTTC
>few|TRBV12-3/TRBV12-4|15|TRBJ2-7|TRBD1
CASSFPGTGVYEQYF
TGTGCCAGCAGTTTTCCGGGGACAGGGGTGTACGAGCAGTACTTC
>many|TRBV18|15|TRBJ1-5|-
CASSSNGPKEGPQHF
TGTGCCAGCTCATCCAACGGTCCCAAGGAGGGGCCCCAGCATTTT
>few|TRBV7-9|14|TRBJ2-3|-
CASSPALTGDTQYF
TGTGCCAGCAGCCCCGCCCTAACCGGAGATACGCAGTATTTT
>many|TRBV28|15|TRBJ2-5|-
CASSLMRTVQETQYF
TGTGCCAGCAGTTTAATGAGGACAGTTCAAGAGACCCAGTACTTC
>-|TRBV28|13|TRBJ1-2|-
CAAGMGPNYGYTF
TGTGCCGCCGGGATGGGGCCTAACTATGGCTACACCTTC
>many|TRBV6-1|13|TRBJ1-1|-
CASSRTDNTEAFF
TGTGCCAGCAGCCGGACCGACAACACTGAAGCTTTCTTT
>few|TRBV14|17|TRBJ2-1|-
CASSHHRSGFSYNEQFF
TGTGCCAGCAGCCACCACCGTAGCGGTTTCTCCTACAATGAGCAGTTCTTC